These 6 T cell receptor beta chains came from one sample sequenced in a study of T cell changes during pregnancy in multiple sclerosis. This table comes from immunoSEQ multiplex PCR, and its TCRdb copy is limited to in-frame clones, with some not included. The sample has 64,000 or so clones, roughly 90% seen once. The sample consisted of peripheral blood, taken in the first trimester of pregnancy. The receptor source for this set is a female donor with multiple sclerosis, enrolled in a pregnancy study.

The CDR3 DNA is TGCGCCAGCAGCCAGGGAAGGGCTAGCGGGAGGAACAATGAGCAGTTCTTC. Its protein product is CASSQGRASGRNNEQFF. The chain recombines TRBV4-1 with TRBJ2-1; 11 bases fit TRBD2. CDR3 length equals 17 residues. CDR1 is MGHRA and CDR2 is YSYEKL in the germline V gene. Trimming at V came to 3 bases and at J to 5 bases, leaving 9 bases not matched to a gene.

The V call is TRBV5-4, the J call TRBJ1-2; 8 nucleotides agree with TRBD1. CDR3 size: 15 residues. With V trimmed by 3 bases and J by 4 bases, 8 bases remained unmatched. Germline assignment: CDR1 SGHNT and CDR2 YYREEE (reference sequence). CDR3 coding DNA: TGTGCCAGCAGCTCCGCCCCAGGACAGGGCTATGGCTACACCTTC. It codes for CASSSAPGQGYGYTF.

Only a few counts were recorded for this clone. The J gene is TRBJ2-3, the V gene TRBV6-4; perhaps TRBD2 as D (6 bases). The CDR3 loop spans 14 amino acids. From germline, CDR1 is MRHNA and CDR2 SNTAGT. V was shortened by 5 bases and J by 0 bases, with 9 bases between the two germline ends. In DNA, the CDR3 is TGTGCCAGCAGTTCCGGGACTAGCACAGATACGCAGTATTTT. It yields the protein CASSSGTSTDTQYF.

This clone was observed once. This CDR3 reads CASSIEQTINYGYTF. CDR3 nucleotides: TGTGCCAGTAGTATAGAACAGACAATCAACTATGGCTACACCTTC. The chain employs TRBV19 and TRBJ1-2; D not certain. V shed 0 bases and J shed 2 bases, with 10 bases lying between them. The CDR3 extends over 15 amino acids. Germline CDR1 reads LNHDA; CDR2 reads SQIVND (reference sequence).

The V call is TRBV11-3, the J call TRBJ1-1; tentative D call: TRBD1 (5 bases). The CDR3 spans 15 residues. V was cut by 2 bases and J by 1 base, with 11 bases left in between. The germline V gene has CDR1 SGHNT and CDR2 YENEEA. CDR3 in DNA: TGTGCCAGCAGCTTATCCTTGGGGCAGAACACTGAAGCTTTCTTT. Translating gives CASSLSLGQNTEAFF.

The rearrangement uses TRBV6-6 and TRBJ2-7; tentatively, D is TRBD2 (6 bases). The CDR3 is 12 amino acids. V was trimmed by 11 bases and J by 2 bases, leaving 13 bases between them. Germline lookup yields CDR1 MNHNY and CDR2 SVGAGI (reference sequence). This chain's CDR3 is CAEGGTTYEQYF. The CDR3 DNA is TGTGCCGAAGGCGGGACGACCTACGAGCAGTACTTC.